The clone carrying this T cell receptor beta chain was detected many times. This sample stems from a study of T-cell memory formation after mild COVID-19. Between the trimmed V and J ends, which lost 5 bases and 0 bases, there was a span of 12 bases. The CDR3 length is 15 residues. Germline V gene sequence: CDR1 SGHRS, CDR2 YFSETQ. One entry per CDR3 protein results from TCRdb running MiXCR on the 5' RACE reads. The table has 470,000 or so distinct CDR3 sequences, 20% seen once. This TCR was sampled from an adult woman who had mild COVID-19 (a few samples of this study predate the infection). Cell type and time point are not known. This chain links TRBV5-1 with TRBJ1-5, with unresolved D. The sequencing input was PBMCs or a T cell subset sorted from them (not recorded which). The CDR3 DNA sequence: TGCGCCAGCAGGAACAGCGTCTATAGCAATCAGCCCCAGCATTTT. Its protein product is CASRNSVYSNQPQHF.